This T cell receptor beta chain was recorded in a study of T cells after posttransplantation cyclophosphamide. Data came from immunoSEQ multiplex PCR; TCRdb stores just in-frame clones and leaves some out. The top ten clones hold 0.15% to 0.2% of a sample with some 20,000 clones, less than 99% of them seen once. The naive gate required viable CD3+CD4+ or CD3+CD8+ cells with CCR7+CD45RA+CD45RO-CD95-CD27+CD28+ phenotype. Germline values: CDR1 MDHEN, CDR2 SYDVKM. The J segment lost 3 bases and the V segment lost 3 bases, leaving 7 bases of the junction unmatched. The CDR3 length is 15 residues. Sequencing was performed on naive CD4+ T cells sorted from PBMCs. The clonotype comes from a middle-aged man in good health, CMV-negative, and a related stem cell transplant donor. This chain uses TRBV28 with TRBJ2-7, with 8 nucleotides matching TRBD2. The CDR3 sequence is CASSFSFTSGYEQYF. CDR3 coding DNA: TGTGCCAGCAGTTTCTCTTTCACTAGCGGCTACGAGCAGTACTTC.